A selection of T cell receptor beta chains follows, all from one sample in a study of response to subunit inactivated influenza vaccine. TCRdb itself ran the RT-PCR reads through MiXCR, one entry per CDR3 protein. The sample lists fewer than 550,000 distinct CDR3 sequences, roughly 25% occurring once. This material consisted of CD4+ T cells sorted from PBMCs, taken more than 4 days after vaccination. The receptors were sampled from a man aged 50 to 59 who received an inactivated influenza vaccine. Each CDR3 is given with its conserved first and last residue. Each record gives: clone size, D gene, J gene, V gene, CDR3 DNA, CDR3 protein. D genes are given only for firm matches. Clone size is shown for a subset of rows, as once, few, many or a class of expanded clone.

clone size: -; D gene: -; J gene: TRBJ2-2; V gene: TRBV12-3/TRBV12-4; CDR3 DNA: TGTGCCAGCAGTTTAATGAGGTTTGCTAGTAGCGCCGGGGAGCTGTTTTTT; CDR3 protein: CASSLMRFASSAGELFF
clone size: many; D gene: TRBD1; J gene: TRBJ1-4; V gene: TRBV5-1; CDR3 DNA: TGCGCCAGCAGCTTGGGACAGGGGATGCGTGGTGAAAAACTGTTTTTT; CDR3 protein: CASSLGQGMRGEKLFF
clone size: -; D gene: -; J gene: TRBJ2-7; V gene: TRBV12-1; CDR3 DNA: TGTGCCAGCAGCACCGCGGGGAAAGTTCCCTACGAGCAGTACTTC; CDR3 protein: CASSTAGKVPYEQYF
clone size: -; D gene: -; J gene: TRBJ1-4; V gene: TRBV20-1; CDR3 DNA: TGCAGTTCGCCGTGGGGGCGGATGGAAAAACTGTTTTTT; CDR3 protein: CSSPWGRMEKLFF
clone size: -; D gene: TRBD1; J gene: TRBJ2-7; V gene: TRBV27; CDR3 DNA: TGTGCCAGCAGTTTTTTTAGGGGGCTCGAGCAGTACTTC; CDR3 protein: CASSFFRGLEQYF
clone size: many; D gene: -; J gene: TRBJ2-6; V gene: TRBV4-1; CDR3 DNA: TGCGCCAGCAGCCACACAAGACCGGCCATCTCTGGGGCCAACGTCCTGACTTTC; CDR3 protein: CASSHTRPAISGANVLTF
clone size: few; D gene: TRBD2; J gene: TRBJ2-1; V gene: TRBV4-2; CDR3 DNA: TGTGCCAGCAGCCAACCAATCGGGACTAGCGGCTACAATGAGCAGTTCTTC; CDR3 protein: CASSQPIGTSGYNEQFF
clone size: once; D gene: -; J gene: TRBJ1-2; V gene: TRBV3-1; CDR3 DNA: TGTGCCAGCAGCCAAGGACGGGTTGTAGGAGGCTACACCTTC; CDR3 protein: CASSQGRVVGGYTF
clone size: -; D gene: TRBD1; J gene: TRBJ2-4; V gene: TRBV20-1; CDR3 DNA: TGCAGTGCTCAAGGACAGGGCAAGGACATTCAGTACTTC; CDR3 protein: CSAQGQGKDIQYF
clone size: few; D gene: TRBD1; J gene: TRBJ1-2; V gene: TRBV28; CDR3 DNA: TGTGCCAGCAGTTTAGCGACAGGGGTGCGGGGCTACACCTTC; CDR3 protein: CASSLATGVRGYTF
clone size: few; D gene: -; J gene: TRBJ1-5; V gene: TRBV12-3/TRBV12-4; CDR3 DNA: TGTGCCAGCAGTTTGGGGGGGGAAGGCAATCAGCCCCAGCATTTT; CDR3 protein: CASSLGGEGNQPQHF
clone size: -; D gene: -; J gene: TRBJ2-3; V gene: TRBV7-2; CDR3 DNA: TGTGCCAGCAGCCGAGGCTGGGCCACAGATACGCAGTATTTT; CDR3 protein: CASSRGWATDTQYF
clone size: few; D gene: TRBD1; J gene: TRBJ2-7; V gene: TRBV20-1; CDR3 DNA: TGCAGTGCTAATGTTAGGACAGGGGCCGAGCAGTACTTC; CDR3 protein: CSANVRTGAEQYF
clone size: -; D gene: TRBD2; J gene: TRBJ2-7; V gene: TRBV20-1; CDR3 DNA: TGCAGTGCTAGAGGGACTAGCCTTTTACCCGAGCAGTACTTC; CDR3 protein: CSARGTSLLPEQYF
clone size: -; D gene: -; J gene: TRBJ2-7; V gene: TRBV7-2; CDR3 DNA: TGTGCCAGCAGCTCCCGAGACCAGGGTTCCTACGAGCAGTACTTC; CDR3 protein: CASSSRDQGSYEQYF
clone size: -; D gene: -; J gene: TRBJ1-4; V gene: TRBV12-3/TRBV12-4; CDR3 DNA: TGTGCCAGCAGTCTAGGACGGTGGGCTTCAACTAATGAAAAACTGTTTTTT; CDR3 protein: CASSLGRWASTNEKLFF
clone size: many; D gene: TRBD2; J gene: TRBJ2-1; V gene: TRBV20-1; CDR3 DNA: TGCAGTGCTCACCGCCTCGGGGGGTCTTATAATGAGCAGTTCTTC; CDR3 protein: CSAHRLGGSYNEQFF
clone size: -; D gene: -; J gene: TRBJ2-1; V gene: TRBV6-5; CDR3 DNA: TGTGCCAGCAGCTTAGCGGAAACCTCCTACAATGAGCAGTTCTTC; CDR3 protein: CASSLAETSYNEQFF
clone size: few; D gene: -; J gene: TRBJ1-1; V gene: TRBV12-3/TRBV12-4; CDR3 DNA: TGTGCCAGCAGTCCGACATTCACTGAAGCTTTCTTT; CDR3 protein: CASSPTFTEAFF
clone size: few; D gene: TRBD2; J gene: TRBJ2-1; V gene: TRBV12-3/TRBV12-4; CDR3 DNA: TGTGCCAGCAGGGGACGGGCGGGGGGGCCGGTGCAGTTCTTC; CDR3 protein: CASRGRAGGPVQFF
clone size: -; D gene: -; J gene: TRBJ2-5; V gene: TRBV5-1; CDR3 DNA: TGCGCCAGCAGCTTGGAAGGGGGGCGCGGAGAGACCCAGTACTTC; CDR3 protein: CASSLEGGRGETQYF
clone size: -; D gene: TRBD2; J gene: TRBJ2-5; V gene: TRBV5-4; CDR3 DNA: TGTGCCAGCAGCTTGGAACTAGCGGGAGGTGGAGAGACCCAGTACTTC; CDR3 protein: CASSLELAGGGETQYF
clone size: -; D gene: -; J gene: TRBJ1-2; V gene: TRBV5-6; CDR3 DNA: TGTGCCAGCAGTGCAGGGCCCTCTACTAACTATGGCTACACCTTC; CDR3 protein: CASSAGPSTNYGYTF
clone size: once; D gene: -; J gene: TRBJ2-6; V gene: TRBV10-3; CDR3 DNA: TGTGCCATCAGGGGGGGTTACGGGGCCAACGTCCTGACTTTC; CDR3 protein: CAIRGGYGANVLTF